This T cell receptor beta chain is drawn from a study of blood T cell repertoires in COVID-19. As for the study in general: Samples taken during acute and convalescent COVID-19 were collected in the United States, Italy and Spain.

The V and J ends lost 10 bases and 0 bases respectively, with 12 bases between them. Per germline, CDR1 LNHDA and CDR2 SQIVND (reference sequence). The CDR3 length is 13 residues. The repertoire was sequenced with immunoSEQ multiplex PCR; TCRdb's copy has only in-frame clones and lacks some. This table holds fewer than 250,000 clones, about 80% found once. All enrollees were about 18 to 100 years old and from about two dozen US areas. The J gene is TRBJ1-2, the V gene TRBV19, with a possible D match to TRBD1 (5 bases). This receptor was obtained from a woman in her thirties or forties who had been exposed to COVID-19. Material for sequencing was PBMCs or T cells enriched from blood (not recorded which). The CDR3 protein is CATTTVANYGYTF. The CDR3 DNA reads as TGTGCCACCACGACAGTAGCTAACTATGGCTACACCTTC. Variable domain in full (rest from reference TRBV19 and TRBJ1-2): DGGITQSPKYLFRKEGQNVTLSCEQNLNHDAMYWYRQDPGQGLRLIYYSQIVNDFQKGDIAEGYSVSREKKESFPLTVTSAQKNPTAFYLCATTTVANYGYTFGSGTRLTVV.